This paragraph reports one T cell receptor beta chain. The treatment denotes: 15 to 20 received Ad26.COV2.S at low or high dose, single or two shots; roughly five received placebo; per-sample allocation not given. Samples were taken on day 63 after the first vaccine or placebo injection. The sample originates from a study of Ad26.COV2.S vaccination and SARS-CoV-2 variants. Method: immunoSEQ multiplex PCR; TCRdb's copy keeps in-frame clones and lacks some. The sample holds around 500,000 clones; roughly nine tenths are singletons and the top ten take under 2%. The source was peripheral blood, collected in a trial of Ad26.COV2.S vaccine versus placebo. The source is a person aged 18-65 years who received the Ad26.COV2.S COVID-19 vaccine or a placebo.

The CDR3 protein is CASSPRTGGGYNEQFF. Written as DNA, the CDR3 is TGTGCCAGCTCACCACGGACAGGGGGCGGGTACAATGAGCAGTTCTTC. V gene TRBV18 combines with J gene TRBJ2-1, with 11 bases fitting TRBD1. CDR1 is KGHSH and CDR2 is LQKENI in the germline V gene. V was pared by 1 base and J by 4 bases, with 3 bases of the junction left unmatched. The CDR3 runs to 16 residues.